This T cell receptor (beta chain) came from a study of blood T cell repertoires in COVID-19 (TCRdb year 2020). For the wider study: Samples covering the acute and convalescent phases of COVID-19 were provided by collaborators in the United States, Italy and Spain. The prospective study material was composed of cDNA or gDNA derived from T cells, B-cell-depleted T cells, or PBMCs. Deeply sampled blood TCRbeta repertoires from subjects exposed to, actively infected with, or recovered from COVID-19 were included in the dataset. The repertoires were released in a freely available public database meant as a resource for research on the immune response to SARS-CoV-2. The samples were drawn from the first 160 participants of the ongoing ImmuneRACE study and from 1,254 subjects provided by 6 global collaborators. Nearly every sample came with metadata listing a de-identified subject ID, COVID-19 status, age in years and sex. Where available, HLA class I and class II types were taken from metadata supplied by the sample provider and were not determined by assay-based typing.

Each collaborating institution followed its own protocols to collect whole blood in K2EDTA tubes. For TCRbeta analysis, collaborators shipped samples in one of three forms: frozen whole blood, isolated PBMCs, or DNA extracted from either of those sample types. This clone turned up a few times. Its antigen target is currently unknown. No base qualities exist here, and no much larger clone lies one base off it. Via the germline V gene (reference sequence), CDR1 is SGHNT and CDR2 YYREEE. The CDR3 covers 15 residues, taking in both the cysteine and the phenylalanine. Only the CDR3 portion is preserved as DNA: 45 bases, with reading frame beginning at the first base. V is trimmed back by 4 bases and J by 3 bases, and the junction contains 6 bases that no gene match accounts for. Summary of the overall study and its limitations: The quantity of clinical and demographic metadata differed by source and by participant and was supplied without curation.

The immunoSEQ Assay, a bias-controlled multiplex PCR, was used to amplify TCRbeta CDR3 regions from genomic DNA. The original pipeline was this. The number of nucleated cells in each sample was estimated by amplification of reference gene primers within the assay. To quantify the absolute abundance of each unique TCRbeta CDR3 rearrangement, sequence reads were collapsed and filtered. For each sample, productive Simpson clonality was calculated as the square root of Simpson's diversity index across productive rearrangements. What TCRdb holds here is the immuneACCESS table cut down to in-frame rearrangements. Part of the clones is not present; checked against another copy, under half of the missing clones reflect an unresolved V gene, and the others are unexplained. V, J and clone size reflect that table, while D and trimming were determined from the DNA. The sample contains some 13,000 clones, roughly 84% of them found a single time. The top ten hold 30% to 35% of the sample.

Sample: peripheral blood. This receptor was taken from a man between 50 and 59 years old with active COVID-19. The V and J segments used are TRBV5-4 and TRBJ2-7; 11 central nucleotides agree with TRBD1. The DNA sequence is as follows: TGTGCCAGCAGCGCTACCGGGACAGGGGGCTACGAGCAGTACTTC. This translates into CASSATGTGGYEQYF.